The clone carrying this T cell receptor beta chain occurred a few times. One end of the junction does not line up with germline, which may come from a read error. The data were obtained in a study of CD8+CD57+ T cells in acquired aplastic anemia. Looking at the study overall: The sorted CD4+ and CD8+ cells yielded an average around 3 ug of DNA.

The CDR3 spans 12 residues. Germline V gene lookup returns CDR1 ENHRY and CDR2 SYGVKD. Those patients picked for sequencing had displayed CD8+CD57+ cell expansion on flow cytometry. TCR beta VDJ and CDR3 profiles were obtained from a genomic DNA template. MiXCR was run by TCRdb on the reads, yielding one entry per CDR3 protein. The sample yields about 160,000 distinct CDR3 sequences, around 52% seen once. This chain uses TRBV10-3 with TRBJ2-2; D not certain. The sample comprised sorted CD4+, CD8+, or CD8+CD57+ T cells (not recorded which) from PBMCs. The receptor's source is a human donor with aplastic anemia. The CDR3 is CATSGDTGELFF. Written as DNA, the CDR3 is TGTGCCACCAGTGGTGACACCGGGGAGCTGTTTTTT.